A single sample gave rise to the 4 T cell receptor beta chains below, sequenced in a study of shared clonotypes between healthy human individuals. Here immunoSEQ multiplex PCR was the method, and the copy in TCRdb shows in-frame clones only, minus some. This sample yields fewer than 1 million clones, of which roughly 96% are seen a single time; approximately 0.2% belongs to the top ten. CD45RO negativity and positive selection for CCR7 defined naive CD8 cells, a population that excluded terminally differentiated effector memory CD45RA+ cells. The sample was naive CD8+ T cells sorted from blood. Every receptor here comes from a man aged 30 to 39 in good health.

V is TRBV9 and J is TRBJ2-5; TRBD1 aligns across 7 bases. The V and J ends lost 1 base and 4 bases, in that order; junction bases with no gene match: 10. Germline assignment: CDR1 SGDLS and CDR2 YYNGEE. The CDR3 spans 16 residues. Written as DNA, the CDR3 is TGTGCCAGCAGCGTATATGGGACAGTAGGTAGAGAGACCCAGTACTTC. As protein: CASSVYGTVGRETQYF.

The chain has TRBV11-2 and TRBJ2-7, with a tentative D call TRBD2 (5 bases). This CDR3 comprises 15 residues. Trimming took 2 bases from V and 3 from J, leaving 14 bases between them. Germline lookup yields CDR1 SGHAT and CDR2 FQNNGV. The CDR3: CASSLISGRVYEQYF. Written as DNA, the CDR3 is TGTGCCAGCAGCTTAATCTCGGGGAGAGTCTACGAGCAGTACTTC.

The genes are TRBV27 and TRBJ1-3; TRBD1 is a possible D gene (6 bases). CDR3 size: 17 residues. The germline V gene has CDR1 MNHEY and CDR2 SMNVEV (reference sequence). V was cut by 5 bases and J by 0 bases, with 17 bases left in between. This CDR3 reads CASSSPDRVDSGNTIYF. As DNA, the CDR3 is TGTGCCAGCAGTAGCCCGGACAGAGTGGACTCTGGAAACACCATATATTTT.

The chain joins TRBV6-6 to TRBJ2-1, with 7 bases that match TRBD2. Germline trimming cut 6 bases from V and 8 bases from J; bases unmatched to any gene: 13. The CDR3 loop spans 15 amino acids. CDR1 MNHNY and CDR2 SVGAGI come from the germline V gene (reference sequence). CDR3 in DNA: TGTGCCAGCAGCCTCTCCGGCGGGAGTCCCGATGAGCAGTTCTTC. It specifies CASSLSGGSPDEQFF.